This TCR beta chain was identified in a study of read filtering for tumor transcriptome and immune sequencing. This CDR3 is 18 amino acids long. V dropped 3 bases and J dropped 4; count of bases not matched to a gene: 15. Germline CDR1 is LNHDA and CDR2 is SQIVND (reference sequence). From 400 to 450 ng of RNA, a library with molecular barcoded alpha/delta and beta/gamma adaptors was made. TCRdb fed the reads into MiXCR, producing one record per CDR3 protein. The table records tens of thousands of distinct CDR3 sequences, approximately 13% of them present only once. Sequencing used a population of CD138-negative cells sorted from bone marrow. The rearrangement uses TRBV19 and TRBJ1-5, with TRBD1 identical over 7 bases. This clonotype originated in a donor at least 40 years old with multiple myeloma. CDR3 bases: TGTGCCAGTAGTATTCCAAGGGGGCGACAGGTGTCTAATCAGCCCCAGCATTTT. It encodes CASSIPRGRQVSNQPQHF. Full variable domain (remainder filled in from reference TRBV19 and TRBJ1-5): DGGITQSPKYLFRKEGQNVTLSCEQNLNHDAMYWYRQDPGQGLRLIYYSQIVNDFQKGDIAEGYSVSREKKESFPLTVTSAQKNPTAFYLCASSIPRGRQVSNQPQHFGDGTRLSIL.